This paragraph reports one T cell receptor beta chain. Deletions cut 1 base from V and 6 bases from J, with 10 bases between. The germline V gene has CDR1 MGHRA and CDR2 YSYEKL. This CDR3 comprises 14 residues. This sample was included in a study of siplizumab effects on memory and regulatory T cells. Generated by immunoSEQ multiplex PCR, the TCRdb table keeps only in-frame clones and is missing some. The sample carries approximately 100,000 clones, 92% recorded once. Sequencing input: Tregs sorted from blood. The rearrangement uses TRBV4-1 and TRBJ1-5; D gene unclear. The clonotype was recovered from a human donor in good health. The CDR3 here is CASSQASGFQPQHF. Here the CDR3 DNA reads TGCGCCAGCAGCCAAGCCTCAGGATTTCAGCCCCAGCATTTT.